This T cell receptor (beta chain) came from a study of tumor-infiltrating lymphocytes in primary liver carcinoma. Co-extraction of both nucleic acids (RNA and DNA) used roughly 18-32 mg of unsorted bulk tissue. For each tumor, five separate regions were sampled. cDNA specific to TCR beta was made from 450 to 650 ng of total RNA, with a constant-region primer employed for priming. Modified slightly, ARM-PCR produced TCR beta libraries over three nested multiplex PCR rounds. Researchers ran the first two PCR rounds for roughly 10 cycles each with TRBV1-TRBV30 forward primers and a C-beta reverse primer. TCRdb re-called the multiplex PCR reads through MiXCR, storing one row per CDR3 protein. The sample holds about 190,000 distinct CDR3 sequences, roughly 80% seen once. As to this clonotype: The antigen is not known. A read error may produce the germline difference seen at one junction end.

This CDR3 contains 20 residues. CDR1 is MGHRA and CDR2 is YSYEKL in the germline V gene. Study conclusions and caveats: A significantly higher top-250-clone fraction was recorded for tumors than for blood (p = 0.039).

Sequenced material: tumor tissue from primary liver carcinoma. The J gene is TRBJ2-6, the V gene TRBV4-1, with D tentatively TRBD1 (6 bases). The receptor was derived from a man aged 35 to 55 with primary liver carcinoma and hepatitis B virus infection. CDR3 DNA: TGCGCCAGCAGCCCGGACGACACGGGACATTTTCGCTCTGGGACCAACGTCCTGACTTTC. It translates to CASSPDDTGHFRSGTNVLTF.